Below, 15 T cell receptor beta chains from the same sample are listed, as sequenced in a study of cytomegalovirus exposure and HLA in healthy donors. The primer mix had 60 Vbeta and 13 Jbeta primers. Clones were read by immunoSEQ multiplex PCR, and TCRdb kept only the in-frame ones, dropping some. Among around 140,000 clones listed, about 8.9% were seen once. What was sequenced was PBMCs. Receptors were obtained from a man in his fifties or sixties in good health and CMV-seronegative.

This clone was counted between two and nine times. The chain carries TRBV5-1 and TRBJ2-1; TRBD2 matches 8 bases. V lost 4 bases, J lost 8 bases, and 11 bases stayed unmatched. The length of the CDR3 is 15 residues. Germline loops: CDR1 SGHRS, CDR2 YFSETQ. The CDR3 coding sequence is TGCGCCAGCAGCCCTTTGGCGGGGGGCGTGGATGAGCAGTTCTTC. Translated, it gives CASSPLAGGVDEQFF. Full variable domain (rest looked up from reference TRBV5-1 and TRBJ2-1): KAGVTQTPRYLIKTRGQQVTLSCSPISGHRSVSWYQQTPGQGLQFLFEYFSETQRNKGNFPGRFSGRQFSNSRSEMNVSTLELGDSALYLCASSPLAGGVDEQFFGPGTRLTVL.

Written as DNA, the CDR3 is TGTGCCAGCAGCGTAGGCCCCAGGACAGGGGAGGGTGAAAAACTGTTTTTT. Translated, it gives CASSVGPRTGEGEKLFF. J is TRBJ1-4 and V is TRBV9, with 9 positions matching TRBD1. The trim removed 0 bases at V and 7 bases at J, leaving 10 bases unmatched. Per germline, CDR1 SGDLS and CDR2 YYNGEE. This CDR3 has 17 residues.

The gene calls are TRBV5-1 and TRBJ1-2, with 8 bases that match TRBD1. The CDR3 runs to 14 residues. Germline V CDR1 and CDR2: SGHRS, YFSETQ. The ends lost 2 bases at V and 3 bases at J; junction bases unmatched: 3. The CDR3 loop reads CASSFPGQDYGYTF. The CDR3 coding sequence is TGCGCCAGCAGCTTTCCGGGACAGGACTATGGCTACACCTTC.

There are a few counts of this clone. This chain connects TRBV19 to TRBJ2-7, with 9 bases that match TRBD1. Germline assignment: CDR1 LNHDA and CDR2 SQIVND (reference sequence). The CDR3 totals 15 residues. The trim removed 9 bases at V and 4 bases at J, leaving 13 bases unmatched. CDR3 region: CASSNPGTGSYEQYF. The CDR3 DNA sequence: TGTGCCAGCTCAAACCCCGGGACAGGGTCTTACGAGCAGTACTTC.

This clone has a handful of counts. This chain uses TRBV15 with TRBJ2-7; 16 nucleotides align to TRBD2. The CDR3 extends over 17 amino acids. The V and J ends lost 2 bases and 6 bases, in that order; junction bases with no gene match: 7. Germline lookup yields CDR1 LNHNV and CDR2 YYDKDF (reference sequence). For the CDR3, the DNA is TGTGCCACCAGCAGACCGGGACTAGCGGGAGGGCCGGGCGAGCAGTACTTC. Translation gives CATSRPGLAGGPGEQYF.

The table lists this clone with a few counts. The V call is TRBV6-5, the J call TRBJ2-5; TRBD1 aligns across 9 bases. The CDR3 has 15 amino acids. The germline gives CDR1 MNHEY, CDR2 SVGAGI. With 6 bases clipped from V and 4 bases from J, the junction kept 9 bases outside the gene matches. CDR3 residues: CASSPDRGRRETQYF. CDR3 sequence (DNA): TGTGCCAGCAGCCCGGACAGGGGTCGTAGAGAGACCCAGTACTTC.

This clone was seen more than once but under ten times. This chain uses TRBV7-9 with TRBJ2-2; the D gene is possibly TRBD2 (6 bases). The ends were cut back, 4 bases at V and 1 base at J, with 7 bases in the middle. Germline V lookup: CDR1 SEHNR, CDR2 FQNEAQ (reference sequence). This CDR3 spans 14 amino acids. Here the CDR3 reads CASSWRGNTGELFF. CDR3 DNA: TGTGCCAGCAGCTGGAGGGGGAACACCGGGGAGCTGTTTTTT.

This clone was picked up a small number of times. The chain is built from TRBV2 and TRBJ1-1, with TRBD1 matching 8 bases. The CDR3 covers 15 residues. CDR1 is SNHLY, CDR2 FYNNEI, per germline. J gave up 5 bases and V 4 bases, and 9 bases lay outside the gene matches. The CDR3 region has the DNA TGTGCCAGCAGTGGGTCGCAGGGGGCGCGGACTGAAGCTTTCTTT. Protein sequence: CASSGSQGARTEAFF. Together with reference TRBV2 and TRBJ1-1, the CDR3 gives the full variable domain: EPEVTQTPSHQVTQMGQEVILRCVPISNHLYFYWYRQILGQKVEFLVSFYNNEISEKSEIFDDQFSVERPDGSNFTLKIRSTKLEDSAMYFCASSGSQGARTEAFFGQGTRLTVV.

The V gene is TRBV29-1, the J gene TRBJ1-4; a weak D match, TRBD1 (5 bases). Germline CDR1 reads SQVTM; CDR2 reads ANQGSEA. Trimming cost V 4 bases and J 7 bases, with 16 bases left between them. The CDR3 loop spans 14 amino acids. CDR3 residues: CSVGGSEGFEKLFF. The CDR3 nucleotides read TGCAGCGTTGGCGGGAGCGAGGGGTTTGAAAAACTGTTTTTT.

The chain combines TRBV19 with TRBJ1-5; the D is unclear. The V gene's germline CDR1 is LNHDA and CDR2 SQIVND (reference sequence). The CDR3 has 16 amino acids. Trimming removed 3 bases at V and 3 bases at J, with 15 bases between. Written as DNA, the CDR3 is TGTGCCAGTAGTATTTATCGGTCGCCGAACAATCAGCCCCAGCATTTT. Translating gives CASSIYRSPNNQPQHF.

The rearrangement uses TRBV6-5 and TRBJ2-5; no clear D gene. With the DNA end fitting TRBJ2-7 better, the J assignment may be wrong. The CDR3 sequence is 13 residues long. The germline gives CDR1 MNHEY, CDR2 SVGAGI. The CDR3, as DNA: TGTGCCAGCAGTTACAGGGACTCCTACGAGCAGTACTTC. Protein product: CASSYRDSYEQYF.

The chain is built from TRBV5-1 and TRBJ2-1, with D possibly matching TRBD2 (5 bases). The CDR3 is 15 amino acids. Trimming took off 0 bases at V and 8 bases at J, with 15 bases between the two ends. Germline CDR1 is SGHRS and CDR2 is YFSETQ. The CDR3 region is CASSLVARDKDEQFF. The CDR3 DNA follows: TGCGCCAGCAGCTTGGTAGCTCGGGATAAGGATGAGCAGTTCTTC.

A few counts support this clone. The V call is TRBV7-9, the J call TRBJ2-5, with 8 bases identical to TRBD1. CDR3 length: 14 amino acids. The germline gives CDR1 SEHNR, CDR2 FQNEAQ (reference sequence). The ends lost 4 bases at V and 5 bases at J; junction bases unmatched: 6. The CDR3: CASSSRQGLETQYF. The CDR3 DNA reads TGTGCCAGCAGCTCTAGACAGGGGTTGGAGACCCAGTACTTC.

This clone has only a few counts. The chain couples TRBV6-1 to TRBJ1-2; D remains unclear. In germline, CDR1 is MNHNS, CDR2 SASEGT. Trimming shortened V by 5 bases and J by 5 bases, and 12 bases separated the two germline ends. The CDR3 runs to 13 residues. The CDR3 reads CASSLEGGYGYTF. CDR3 in DNA: TGTGCCAGCAGTTTGGAGGGTGGATATGGCTACACCTTC.

J is TRBJ1-2 and V is TRBV9; D possibly corresponds to TRBD1 (5 bases). The germline CDR1 and CDR2 sequences are SGDLS and YYNGEE. The CDR3 covers 15 residues. V was pared by 0 bases and J by 7 bases, with 16 bases between. The CDR3 bases are TGTGCCAGCAGCGTAGACTGGCAGGGCTTGGGTGGCTACACCTTC. Encoded protein: CASSVDWQGLGGYTF.